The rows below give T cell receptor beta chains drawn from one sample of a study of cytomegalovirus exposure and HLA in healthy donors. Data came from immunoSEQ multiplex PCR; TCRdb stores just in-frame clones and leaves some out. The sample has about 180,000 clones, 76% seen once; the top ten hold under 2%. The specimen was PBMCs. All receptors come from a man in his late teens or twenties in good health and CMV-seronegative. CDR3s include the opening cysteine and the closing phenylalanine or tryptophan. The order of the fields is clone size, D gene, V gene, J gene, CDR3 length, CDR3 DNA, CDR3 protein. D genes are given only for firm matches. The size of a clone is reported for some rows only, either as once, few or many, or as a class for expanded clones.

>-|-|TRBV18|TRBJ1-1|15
TGTGCCAGCTCACCTGGACAGAGTTCGAACACTGAAGCTTTCTTT
CASSPGQSSNTEAFF
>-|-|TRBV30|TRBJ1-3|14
TGTGCCTGGAGTGTACAGGACTCTGGAAACACCATATATTTT
CAWSVQDSGNTIYF
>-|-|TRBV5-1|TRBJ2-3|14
TGCGCCAGCAGCTTGGCCAGGTCCACAGATACGCAGTATTTT
CASSLARSTDTQYF
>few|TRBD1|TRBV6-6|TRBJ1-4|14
TGTGCCACCAACCAACAGGGGGGCAATGAAAAACTGTTTTTT
CATNQQGGNEKLFF
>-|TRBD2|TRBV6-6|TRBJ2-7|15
TGTGCCAGCAGTTATTTAGCGGGAGCATTTGGGGAGCAGTACTTC
CASSYLAGAFGEQYF
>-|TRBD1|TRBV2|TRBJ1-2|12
TGTGCCATGGCAGGGGGCTTGTGGGGCTACACCTTC
CAMAGGLWGYTF
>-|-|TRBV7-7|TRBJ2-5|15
TGTGCTAGCAGTCCCCAGACCGGGGCGGGGGAGACCCAGTACTTC
CASSPQTGAGETQYF
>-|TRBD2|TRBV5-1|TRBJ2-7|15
TGCGCCAGCAGCTTGCGCAGCGGGGCCGAGTACGAGCAGTACTTC
CASSLRSGAEYEQYF
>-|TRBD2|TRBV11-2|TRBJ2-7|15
TGTGCCAGCAGCTTAGGGTGGCGGGGGGCCTACGAGCAGTACTTC
CASSLGWRGAYEQYF
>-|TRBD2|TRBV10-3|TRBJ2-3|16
TGTGCCATCAGTGAGCCTGGCGGGAGGGCCCCAGATACGCAGTATTTT
CAISEPGGRAPDTQYF
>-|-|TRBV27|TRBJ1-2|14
TGTGCCAGCAGTTTAGAAGCGTCGGGCTATGGCTACACCTTC
CASSLEASGYGYTF
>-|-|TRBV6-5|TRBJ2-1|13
TGTGCCAGCAGCGGGGTGGATTTGCCCCCCCAGTTCTTC
CASSGVDLPPQFF
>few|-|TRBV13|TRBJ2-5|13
TGTGCCAGCAGCTTACGAGGTCTGGAGACCCAGTACTTC
CASSLRGLETQYF
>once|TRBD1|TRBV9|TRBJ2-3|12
TGTGCCAGCAGCGTGGGACAGGGGGATGAGTATTTT
CASSVGQGDEYF
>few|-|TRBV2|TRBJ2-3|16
TGTGCCAGCAGTGATTTCCTCAGGGGCGGCACAGATACGCAGTATTTT
CASSDFLRGGTDTQYF
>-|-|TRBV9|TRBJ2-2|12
TGTGCCAGCAGCGTCGGCACCGGGGAGCTGTTTTTT
CASSVGTGELFF
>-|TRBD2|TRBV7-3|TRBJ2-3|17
TGTGCCAGCAGCAGCTCGGGGACTAGCGGGGACACAGATACGCAGTATTTT
CASSSSGTSGDTDTQYF
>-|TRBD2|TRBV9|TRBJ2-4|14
TGTGCCAGCAGCGCGATCGTTAGCGGGGACATTCAGTACTTC
CASSAIVSGDIQYF
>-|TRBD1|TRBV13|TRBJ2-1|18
TGTGCCAGCAGCTTGCAGAGTTTTGGGACAGGGATGTACAATGAGCAGTTCTTC
CASSLQSFGTGMYNEQFF
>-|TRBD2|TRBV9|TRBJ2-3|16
TGTGCCAGCAGCGCGACGACTAGCGGGGGGGCAGATACGCAGTATTTT
CASSATTSGGADTQYF
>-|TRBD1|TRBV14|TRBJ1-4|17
TGTGCCAGCAGCGAAAGGGACAGGGGGTTACATAATGAAAAACTGTTTTTT
CASSERDRGLHNEKLFF
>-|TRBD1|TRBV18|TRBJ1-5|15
TGTGCCAGCTCACCAGGGACAGGGGTCAATCAGCCCCAGCATTTT
CASSPGTGVNQPQHF
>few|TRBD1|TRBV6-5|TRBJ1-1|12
TGTGCCAGCAGTCAGGACAGGGGGGAAGCTTTCTTT
CASSQDRGEAFF
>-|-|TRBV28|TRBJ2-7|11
TGTGCCACCCTCGATAGATACGAGCAGTACTTC
CATLDRYEQYF
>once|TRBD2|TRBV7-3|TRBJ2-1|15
TGTGCCAGCAGCTCTAGCGGGGGCTCCTACAATGAGCAGTTCTTC
CASSSSGGSYNEQFF
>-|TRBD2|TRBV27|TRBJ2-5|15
TGTGCCAGCAGTTTATCCGGGACTAGAAGTGAGACCCAGTACTTC
CASSLSGTRSETQYF
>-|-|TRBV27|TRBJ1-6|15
TGTGCCAGCAGTTTTCGGCGGGGAGATAATTCACCCCTCCACTTT
CASSFRRGDNSPLHF
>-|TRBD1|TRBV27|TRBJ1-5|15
TGTGCCAGCAGTTTAGTAGGGGGCGCGGGGCAGCCCCAGCATTTT
CASSLVGGAGQPQHF
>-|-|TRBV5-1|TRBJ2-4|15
TGCGCCAGCAGCTTCGGTAGCGCCTCACAAAACATTCAGTACTTC
CASSFGSASQNIQYF
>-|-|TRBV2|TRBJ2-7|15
TGTGCCAGCAGTCCTACAGGGATTGGGGGCAACGAGCAGTACTTC
CASSPTGIGGNEQYF
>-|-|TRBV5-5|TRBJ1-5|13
TGTGCCAGCAGCGGATCAACAGGCCAATTCCAGCATTTT
CASSGSTGQFQHF
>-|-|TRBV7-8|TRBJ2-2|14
TGTGCCAGCAGCTTAGGGTCGAGCACCGGGGAGCTGTTTTTT
CASSLGSSTGELFF
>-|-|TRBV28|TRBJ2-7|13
TGTGCCAGCAGTGGGCTGGACAAAGACGAGCAGTACTTC
CASSGLDKDEQYF
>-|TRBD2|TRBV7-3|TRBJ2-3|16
TGTGCCAGCAGCTTGGGAGCGGGGGGGCCTAAAGATACGCAGTATTTT
CASSLGAGGPKDTQYF
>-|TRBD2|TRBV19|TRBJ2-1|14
TGTGCCAGTGTAGCGGGGAGCTCCTACAATGAGCAGTTCTTC
CASVAGSSYNEQFF
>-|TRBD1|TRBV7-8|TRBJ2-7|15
TGTGCCAGCAGCTTAGGGGGACAGGTCTCCTACGAGCAGTACTTC
CASSLGGQVSYEQYF
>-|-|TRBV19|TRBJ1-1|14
TGTGCCAGTAAGTCGTACGGGGGGAACACTGAAGCTTTCTTT
CASKSYGGNTEAFF
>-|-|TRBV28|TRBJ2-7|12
TGTGCCAGCAGCTTAGGGGAGTACGAGCAGTACTTC
CASSLGEYEQYF
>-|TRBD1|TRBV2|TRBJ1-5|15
TGTGCCAGCAGAGGACAGGGGATTAGCAATCAGCCCCAGCATTTT
CASRGQGISNQPQHF
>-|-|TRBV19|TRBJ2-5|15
TGTGCCAGTAGTTCCTGGACAGCCTCCCAAGAGACCCAGTACTTC
CASSSWTASQETQYF
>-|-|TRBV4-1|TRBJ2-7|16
TGCGCCAGCAGCCTTACGATCAGCGGGTACTCCTACGAGCAGTACTTC
CASSLTISGYSYEQYF
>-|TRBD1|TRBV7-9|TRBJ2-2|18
TGTGCCAGCAGCTTGACCGGACAGGGAACCGTCAACGCCGGGGAGCTGTTTTTT
CASSLTGQGTVNAGELFF
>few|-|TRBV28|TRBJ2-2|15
TGTGCCAGCAGCAGATTCCTGTCGAACACCGGGGAGCTGTTTTTT
CASSRFLSNTGELFF
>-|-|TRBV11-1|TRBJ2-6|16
TGTGCCAGCAGCCCACTGACTCACTCTGGGGCCAACGTCCTGACTTTC
CASSPLTHSGANVLTF
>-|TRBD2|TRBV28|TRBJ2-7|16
TGTGCCAGCAGTCAAAATAGACTAGCGGTGTCCTACGAGCAGTACTTC
CASSQNRLAVSYEQYF
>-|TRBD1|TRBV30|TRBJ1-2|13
TGTGCCTGGAGTGCCCAGGGGGCGCTCGGCTACACCTTC
CAWSAQGALGYTF
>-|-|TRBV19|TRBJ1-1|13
TGTGCCAGTAGTTTGGCACAGAACACTGAAGCTTTCTTT
CASSLAQNTEAFF
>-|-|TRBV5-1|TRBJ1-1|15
TGCGCCAGCAGCCGGCTGGGGCAGAAGAACACTGAAGCTTTCTTT
CASSRLGQKNTEAFF
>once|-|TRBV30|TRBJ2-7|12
TGTGCCTGGCGTCCGGGTCCTTACGAGCAGTACTTC
CAWRPGPYEQYF
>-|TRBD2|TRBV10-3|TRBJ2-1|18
TGTGCCACCCTTCCCGGACTAGCGGGGGGCGAGAGCTACAATGAGCAGTTCTTC
CATLPGLAGGESYNEQFF
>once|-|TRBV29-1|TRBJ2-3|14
TGCAGCGTTGACCTCTCAGGCCGCACAGATACGCAGTATTTT
CSVDLSGRTDTQYF
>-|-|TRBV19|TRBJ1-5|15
TGTGCCAGTAGTGATTCGGACAGCCGCAATCAGCCCCAGCATTTT
CASSDSDSRNQPQHF
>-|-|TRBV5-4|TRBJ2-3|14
TGTGCCAGCAGCTTCTGGACTATCACAGATACGCAGTATTTT
CASSFWTITDTQYF